What follows are 9 T cell receptor beta chains derived from one specimen sequenced in a study of T cells in Graves' hyperthyroidism and ophthalmopathy. Using RNA transcripts as the source, TCR beta CDR3 regions were amplified. First-round RT-PCR of the TCR CDR3 relied on the HTBI primer set. TCRdb reanalysed the multiplex PCR reads using MiXCR and keeps one entry per CDR3 protein. The sample has 140,000 or so distinct CDR3 sequences; more than 20% are singletons. The material sequenced was blood. Receptor source: a woman aged 45 to 65 with Graves' hyperthyroidism that later progressed to Graves' ophthalmopathy.

This clonotype was detected ten times or more. This rearrangement joins TRBV2 to TRBJ2-5, with no clear D. The CDR3 runs to 11 residues. The germline V gene encodes CDR1 SNHLY and CDR2 FYNNEI. V lost 2 bases, J lost 4 bases, and 2 bases lay in between. DNA of the CDR3: TGTGCCAGCAGTGAAAGAGAGACCCAGTACTTC. Translated, it gives CASSERETQYF.

This clonotype occurred a few times. This may be a read error: a much more frequent sequence differs by one nucleotide. The chain recombines TRBV2 with TRBJ2-7; D could derive from TRBD1 or TRBD2 (5 bases each). V lost 4 bases, J lost 7 bases, and 8 bases lay in between. The CDR3 is 11 residues long. Germline V gives CDR1 SNHLY, CDR2 FYNNEI. The CDR3 nucleotides read TGTGCCAGCAGTGTGGGGGATGAGCAGTACTTC. Translating gives CASSVGDEQYF.

The chain uses TRBV28 and TRBJ1-6, with unresolved D. Trimming removed 7 bases at V and 8 bases at J, with 15 bases between. This CDR3 is built from 14 residues. Germline-derived CDR1 and CDR2 are MDHEN and SYDVKM. In DNA, the CDR3 is TGTGCCAGCAACCTACAAAGTGGGCATTCACCCCTCCACTTT. Encoded protein: CASNLQSGHSPLHF.

This clonotype was observed many times. The genes are TRBV10-3 and TRBJ2-7, with D perhaps given as TRBD1 or TRBD2 (6 bases each). Germline V lookup: CDR1 ENHRY, CDR2 SYGVKD. The ends were cut back, 8 bases at V and 1 base at J, with 12 bases in the middle. This CDR3 comprises 13 residues. DNA for the CDR3: TGTGCCATCGGCTGGGGGGCGTCCTACGAGCAGTACTTC. As protein: CAIGWGASYEQYF.

V gene TRBV20-1 combines with J gene TRBJ2-5; 7 positions match TRBD2. Per germline, CDR1 DFQATT and CDR2 SNEGSKA (reference sequence). This CDR3 has 13 residues. The junction had 5 bases not matched to a gene; V was cut back by 3 bases and J by 4 bases. The CDR3: CSARKVAGETQYF. In nucleotides, the CDR3 is TGCAGTGCTAGGAAGGTAGCGGGAGAGACCCAGTACTTC.

This chain links TRBV7-2 with TRBJ1-5; D uncertain. This CDR3 is built from 14 residues. The germline gives CDR1 SGHTA, CDR2 FQGNSA. The V and J ends lost 1 base and 3 bases respectively, with 7 bases between them. The CDR3 loop is CASSLEGHNQPQHF. In DNA form, the CDR3 reads TGTGCCAGCAGCTTAGAGGGCCACAATCAGCCCCAGCATTTT. Full variable domain (missing parts from reference TRBV7-2 and TRBJ1-5): GAGVSQSPSNKVTEKGKDVELRCDPISGHTALYWYRQSLGQGLEFLIYFQGNSAPDKSGLPSDRFSAERTGGSVSTLTIQRTQQEDSAVYLCASSLEGHNQPQHFGDGTRLSIL.

Ten or more counts support this clonotype. The chain uses TRBV28 and TRBJ2-7, with no clear D. The CDR3 has 11 residues. The V end was cut by 6 bases, the J end by 2 bases, with 5 bases between. Per germline, CDR1 MDHEN and CDR2 SYDVKM. The CDR3 spells CASRGTYEQYF. The CDR3 DNA reads TGTGCCAGCAGGGGAACCTACGAGCAGTACTTC. The whole variable domain, filled in from reference TRBV28 and TRBJ2-7, reads DVKVTQSSRYLVKRTGEKVFLECVQDMDHENMFWYRQDPGLGLRLIYFSYDVKMKEKGDIPEGYSVSREKKERFSLILESASTNQTSMYLCASRGTYEQYFGPGTRLTVT.

Ten or more counts support this clonotype. V is TRBV20-1 and J is TRBJ2-5, with 7 positions matching TRBD1. V was clipped by 3 bases and J by 1 base; unmatched bases: 14. CDR1 and CDR2 (germline): DFQATT, SNEGSKA (reference sequence). This CDR3 is built from 17 residues. The CDR3: CSASFCGQGDLQETQYF. Written as DNA, the CDR3 is TGCAGTGCTAGTTTCTGTGGGCAGGGGGATCTCCAAGAGACCCAGTACTTC.

The CDR3 DNA is TGTGCCAGCAGCTACAGGGTTAACGGGGAGCTGTTTTTT. Translated, it gives CASSYRVNGELFF. The chain couples TRBV7-3 to TRBJ2-2; perhaps TRBD1 as D (6 bases). The V gene lost 4 bases and the J gene lost 7 bases, with 10 bases spanning the gap. Germline CDR1 SGHTA, CDR2 FQGTGA. The CDR3 is 13 amino acids.